This T cell receptor beta chain comes out of a study of sequential checkpoint blockade in melanoma. Study at large: First-line arms were nivolumab then ipilimumab, or the reverse, randomized 1:1. Maintenance nivolumab came after either treatment sequence.

V lost 5 bases to trimming and J lost 5 bases, with 19 bases between them. This CDR3 is built from 15 residues. Germline CDR1 and CDR2: SEHNR and FQNEAQ (reference sequence). Treatment indicated: randomized to nivolumab then ipilimumab (arm A) or the reverse (arm B). None of the patients previously received DNA-damaging chemotherapy. Live CD3+CD8+ CD19− CD56− cells were sorted from PBMCs. Profiling relied on immunoSEQ multiplex PCR, and the TCRdb table lists in-frame clones only, not all of them. The data show some 18,000 clones, about 80% seen once. The sequencing here drew on CD8+ T cells sorted from blood (inferred from file names), taken from a patient given nivolumab and ipilimumab in sequence. This clonotype was obtained from a human donor with melanoma. The rearrangement joins TRBV7-9 to TRBJ2-7; tentative D call: TRBD2 (6 bases). The CDR3 loop reads CASSHPWRGVDEQYF. The CDR3 region has the DNA TGTGCCAGCAGCCACCCTTGGCGGGGTGTTGACGAGCAGTACTTC.